This TCR beta chain stems from a study of CD8+CD57+ T cells in acquired aplastic anemia. Per the germline V gene, CDR1 is LGHNA and CDR2 is YNFKEQ. The V end lost 0 bases, the J end lost 5 bases, and 11 bases lay between the germline ends. The CDR3 sequence is 14 residues long. A single count supports this clonotype. Both TCR beta VDJ combination and CDR3 sequence profiling were carried out. Genomic DNA was the template for this profiling. TCRdb analysed the reads with MiXCR anew, one entry per CDR3 protein. The sample has tens of thousands of distinct CDR3 sequences; more than 65% are singletons. The chain combines TRBV4-2 with TRBJ2-7; either TRBD1 or TRBD2 may fit D (6 bases each). The sample was sorted CD4+, CD8+, or CD8+CD57+ T cells (not recorded which) from PBMCs. This receptor was taken from a human donor in good health, serving as a control. CDR3 DNA: TGTGCCAGCAGCCAAGATAGGGGGGTTGACGAGCAGTACTTC. The encoded protein is CASSQDRGVDEQYF.